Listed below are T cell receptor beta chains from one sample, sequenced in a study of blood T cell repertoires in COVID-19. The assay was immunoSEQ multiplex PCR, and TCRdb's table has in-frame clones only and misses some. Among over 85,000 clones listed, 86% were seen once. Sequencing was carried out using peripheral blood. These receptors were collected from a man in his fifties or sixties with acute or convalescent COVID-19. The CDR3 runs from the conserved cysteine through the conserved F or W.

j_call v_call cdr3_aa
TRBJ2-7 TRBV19 CASSSQGSYEQYF
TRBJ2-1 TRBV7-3 CASSLQGAGYNEQFF
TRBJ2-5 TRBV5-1 CASSLVGNRRETQYF
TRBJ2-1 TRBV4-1 CASSQIVTSFSNEQFF
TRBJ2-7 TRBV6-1 CASREAVRYYEQYF
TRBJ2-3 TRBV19 CASSLGQGASTQYF
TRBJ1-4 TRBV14 CASSRVTGAFEKLFF
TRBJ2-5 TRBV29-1 CSVGQGQETQYF
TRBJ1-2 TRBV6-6 CASSGGGSPITEGYTF
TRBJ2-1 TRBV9 CASSPGGRTYNEQFF
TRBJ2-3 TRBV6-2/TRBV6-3 CASSYSQRGTDTQYF
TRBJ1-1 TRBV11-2 CASSPGGGNTEAFF
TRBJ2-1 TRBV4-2 CASSPPPGLAGDDEQFF
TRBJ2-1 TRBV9 CASSVQGQGYNEQFF
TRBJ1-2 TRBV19 CASSQQGINYGYTF
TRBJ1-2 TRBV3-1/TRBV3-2 CASTQTGARSYGYTF
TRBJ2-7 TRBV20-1 CSASGTGTSATIEFSYEQYF
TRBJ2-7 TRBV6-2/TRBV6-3 CASSYGLYQYF
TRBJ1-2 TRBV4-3 CASSQEVWTGYTF
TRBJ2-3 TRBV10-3 CAIGLASTDTQYF
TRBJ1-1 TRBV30 CAWSATTTGGAFF
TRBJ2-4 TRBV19 CASNSGNLAKNIQYF
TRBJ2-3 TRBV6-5 CASRPTSGSLGTQYF
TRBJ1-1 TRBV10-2 CASSESGVRSTEAFF
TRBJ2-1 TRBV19 CASSPQGSVNEQFF
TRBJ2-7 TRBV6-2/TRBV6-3 CASSQAGYEQYF
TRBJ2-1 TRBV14 CASSRGGLSLKGRNEQFF
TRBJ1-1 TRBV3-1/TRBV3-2 CASSQGTGGRGAFF
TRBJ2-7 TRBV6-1 CASSEAGARYEQYF
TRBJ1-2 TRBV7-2 CASSQRQALFYGYTF